This TCR beta chain was identified in a study of blood T cell repertoires in COVID-19. At the level of the study: Sources were T cells, B-cell-depleted T cells, or PBMCs; the material itself was cDNA or gDNA.

The length of the CDR3 is 11 residues. V gave up 3 bases and J gave up 9 bases, with 5 bases separating them. Germline loops: CDR1 KGHDR, CDR2 SFDVKD. Enrolled through a virtual design, the participants were between 18 and 89 years of age and came from 24 US areas. Resolution of symptoms, clearance, or two negative PCRs was present in recovered Cohort 3 donors. Per the original data handling: For nucleated cells, counts were estimated from reference gene primer amplification. Clones were read by immunoSEQ multiplex PCR, and TCRdb kept only the in-frame ones, dropping some. V, J and clone size are those of that table, while D and trimming were read from the DNA. The table lists over 350,000 clones, around nine tenths of them singletons.

The TCR sequence derives from a woman younger than 30 who had recovered from COVID-19. V is TRBV24-1 and J is TRBJ2-1, with unresolved D. The sequencing input was PBMCs or T cells enriched from blood (not recorded which). CDR3 region: CATSDESEQFF. The CDR3 DNA reads as TGTGCCACCAGTGATGAGAGTGAGCAGTTCTTC.